Below are 5 T cell receptor beta chains sequenced from a single sample in a study of blood T cell repertoires in COVID-19. Sequencing used immunoSEQ multiplex PCR; TCRdb keeps in-frame clones, though not all of them. Here the sample spans 130,000 or so clones, 80% to 90% being singletons. Sequences were obtained from peripheral blood. Receptors originate from a man aged 35 to 55 with acute or convalescent COVID-19.

The J gene is TRBJ2-5, the V gene TRBV7-2; possible D gene TRBD2, 6 bases. The length of the CDR3 is 15 residues. The germline V gene has CDR1 SGHTA and CDR2 FQGNSA. Trimming removed 1 base at V and 2 bases at J, with 11 bases between. CDR3 in amino acids: CASSLVGGPQETQYF. The CDR3 DNA reads TGTGCCAGCAGCTTAGTGGGGGGACCACAAGAGACCCAGTACTTC.

V usage is TRBV11-3 and J usage is TRBJ2-3, with 7 bases matching TRBD1. This CDR3 region has 16 residues. Germline values: CDR1 SGHNT, CDR2 YENEEA. Trimming removed 2 bases from V and 1 base from J; junction bases left unmatched: 6. This CDR3 reads CASSLTSGTGTDTQYF. The CDR3 nucleotides read TGTGCCAGCAGCTTAACCTCCGGGACAGGCACAGATACGCAGTATTTT.

The chain links TRBV6-2 or TRBV6-3 to TRBJ2-3; D is uncertain. V lost 2 bases and J lost 0, with 9 bases in between. CDR1 and CDR2 (germline): MNHEY, SVGEGT. The CDR3 sequence is 15 residues long. The CDR3 reads CASSYESLSTDTQYF. The CDR3 DNA sequence: TGTGCCAGCAGTTACGAGTCGCTGAGCACAGATACGCAGTATTTT.

This chain connects TRBV9 to TRBJ2-3, with 7 bases identical to TRBD1. This CDR3 comprises 14 residues. Germline trimming cut 4 bases from V and 1 base from J; bases unmatched to any gene: 3. Germline CDR1 reads SGDLS; CDR2 reads YYNGEE. The CDR3 DNA is TGTGCCAGCAGCCTGGGGACAGGCACAGATACGCAGTATTTT. Translating gives CASSLGTGTDTQYF.

The rearrangement links TRBV11-2 to TRBJ2-1, with 8 bases fitting TRBD2. CDR1 and CDR2 (germline): SGHAT, FQNNGV. This CDR3 has 16 residues. V lost 2 bases to trimming and J lost 2 bases; unmatched junction nucleotides: 5. This chain's CDR3 is CASSLIGGEAYNEQFF. DNA for the CDR3: TGTGCCAGCAGCTTAATCGGGGGGGAAGCCTACAATGAGCAGTTCTTC.